A selection of T cell receptor beta chains follows, all from one sample in a study of blood T cells in healthy people across ages. One entry per CDR3 protein results from TCRdb running MiXCR on the 5' RACE reads. In the table there are about 1.8 million distinct CDR3 sequences, about 50% of which are singletons. Input material: blood. These receptors all stem from a woman aged 40 to 50 in good health. CDR3s include the opening cysteine and the closing phenylalanine or tryptophan. Each record gives: D gene, V gene, clone size, J gene, CDR3 DNA, CDR3 protein. The D gene is left open where the match is weak. Size is omitted from some rows. Given values are once, few, many or a class for expanded clones.

D: NA; V: TRBV5-1; size: NA; J: TRBJ2-3; DNA: TGCGCCAGCAGCGTACTGACAGGCACAGATACGCAGTATTTT; CDR3: CASSVLTGTDTQYF
D: TRBD2; V: TRBV7-2; size: NA; J: TRBJ2-7; DNA: TGTGCCAGCAGCTCACTCAGCGGGGGGCCCTACGAGCAGTACTTC; CDR3: CASSSLSGGPYEQYF
D: TRBD1; V: TRBV28; size: NA; J: TRBJ2-7; DNA: TGTGCCAGCACTGGACAGGGGGCGCGTTACGAGCAGTACTTC; CDR3: CASTGQGARYEQYF
D: TRBD1; V: TRBV6-2/TRBV6-3; size: NA; J: TRBJ2-3; DNA: TGTGCCAGCAGTTATTCGATGTCGGACAGGGAGAGGGGTACGCAGTATTTT; CDR3: CASSYSMSDRERGTQYF
D: NA; V: TRBV12-3/TRBV12-4; size: NA; J: TRBJ2-1; DNA: TGTGCCAGCAGTTTTAACGGGCGGGGCGAGCAGTTCTTC; CDR3: CASSFNGRGEQFF
D: NA; V: TRBV20-1; size: NA; J: TRBJ2-7; DNA: TGCAGTGCTCGATGGAGGAAGGGAGGATACGAGCAGTACTTC; CDR3: CSARWRKGGYEQYF
D: TRBD2; V: TRBV7-8; size: few; J: TRBJ2-1; DNA: TGTGCCAGCAGCCCGCCCCCTGCGGGGGTTGGGAGGTACAATGAGCAGTTCTTC; CDR3: CASSPPPAGVGRYNEQFF
D: NA; V: TRBV9; size: NA; J: TRBJ2-5; DNA: TGTGCCAGCAGCCAAACTGGGGGGGGGGCCAGCGGTGAGACCCAGTACTTC; CDR3: CASSQTGGGASGETQYF
D: NA; V: TRBV4-2; size: NA; J: TRBJ2-1; DNA: TGTGCCAGCAGCCAAGTCAGCAGGGGCTATGAGCAGTTCTTC; CDR3: CASSQVSRGYEQFF
D: NA; V: TRBV28; size: few; J: TRBJ2-7; DNA: TGTGCCAGCGTCGACCCTGAGGGCGAGCAGTACTTC; CDR3: CASVDPEGEQYF
D: NA; V: TRBV6-2/TRBV6-3; size: many; J: TRBJ2-5; DNA: TGTGCCAGCAGTTGGACAGAACGGGAGACCCAGTACTTC; CDR3: CASSWTERETQYF
D: NA; V: TRBV11-2; size: NA; J: TRBJ1-1; DNA: TGTGCCAGCAGCTCGGAGGTTATGAACACTGAAGCTTTCTTT; CDR3: CASSSEVMNTEAFF
D: NA; V: TRBV6-5; size: few; J: TRBJ1-5; DNA: TGTGCCAGCAGTTCCGCACAGGGTGCCGGGGGACCCCAGCATTTT; CDR3: CASSSAQGAGGPQHF
D: NA; V: TRBV9; size: few; J: TRBJ2-3; DNA: TGTGCCAGCAGCGTAGGCGGGGAAGCGCAGTATTTT; CDR3: CASSVGGEAQYF
D: NA; V: TRBV27; size: NA; J: TRBJ2-3; DNA: TGTGCCAGCAGTTTAATCCACGTGGGGGATACGCAGTATTTT; CDR3: CASSLIHVGDTQYF
D: NA; V: TRBV9; size: NA; J: TRBJ2-5; DNA: TGTGCCAGCAGCGTAGTCGGTGGAAATGAGCAGTACTTC; CDR3: CASSVVGGNEQYF
D: TRBD1; V: TRBV28; size: NA; J: TRBJ2-7; DNA: TGTGCCAGCAGTGCCTGGGACAGGGCCCACGAGCAGTACTTC; CDR3: CASSAWDRAHEQYF
D: NA; V: TRBV5-1; size: NA; J: TRBJ1-4; DNA: TGCGCCAGCAGCTTTAATCAGGGGAGTCTCGGAAAACTGTTTTTT; CDR3: CASSFNQGSLGKLFF
D: TRBD2; V: TRBV24-1; size: few; J: TRBJ2-5; DNA: TGTGCCACCAGTGAACCGGAGACGGCGGGGGGTGACCAAGAGACCCAGTACTTC; CDR3: CATSEPETAGGDQETQYF
D: TRBD1; V: TRBV12-3/TRBV12-4; size: NA; J: TRBJ2-7; DNA: TGTGCCAGCAGTCTTGAGGGACAGCAGTACTACGAGCAGTACTTC; CDR3: CASSLEGQQYYEQYF